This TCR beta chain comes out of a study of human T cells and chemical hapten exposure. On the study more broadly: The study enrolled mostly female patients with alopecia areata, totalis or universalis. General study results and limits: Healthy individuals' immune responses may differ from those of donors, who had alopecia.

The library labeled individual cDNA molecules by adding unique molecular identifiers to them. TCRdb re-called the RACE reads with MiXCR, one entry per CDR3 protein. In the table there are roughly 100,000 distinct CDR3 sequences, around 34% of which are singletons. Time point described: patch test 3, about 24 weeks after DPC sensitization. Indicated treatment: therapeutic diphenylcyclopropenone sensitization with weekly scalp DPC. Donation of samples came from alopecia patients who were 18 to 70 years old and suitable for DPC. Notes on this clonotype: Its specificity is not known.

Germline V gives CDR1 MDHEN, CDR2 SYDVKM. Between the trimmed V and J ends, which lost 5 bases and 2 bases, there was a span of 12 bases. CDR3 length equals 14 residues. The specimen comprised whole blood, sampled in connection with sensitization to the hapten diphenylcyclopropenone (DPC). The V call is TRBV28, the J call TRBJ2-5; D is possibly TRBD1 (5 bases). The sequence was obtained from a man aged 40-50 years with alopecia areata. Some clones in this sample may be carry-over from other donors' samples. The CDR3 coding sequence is TGTGCCAGCAGTCCCTCTGGGGCTCAAGAGACCCAGTACTTC. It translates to CASSPSGAQETQYF.